The T cell receptor (beta chain) described here comes from a study of OX40 agonist ivuxolimab in advanced cancers. A word on this clone: The antigen is not known. This sample includes further DNA sequences coding for the same CDR3.

Germline V gene lookup returns CDR1 LNHDA and CDR2 SQIVND (reference sequence). This CDR3 spans 12 amino acids. The V end was cut by 1 base, the J end by 4 bases, with 2 bases between. Sampling times: baseline, cycle 4 day 1, cycle 7 day 1. Study results and limitations: Low normalized T-cell clonal expansion was also seen in some nonresponders.

Generated by immunoSEQ multiplex PCR, the TCRdb table keeps only in-frame clones and is missing some. This table holds approximately 58,000 clones, 75% to 85% found once. The origin of this receptor is an adult with an advanced solid tumor such as melanoma, head and neck, liver or kidney cancer. The chain couples TRBV19 to TRBJ1-5, with D hard to call. The sample here was CD4+ or CD8+ T cells sorted from blood, taken in a trial of the OX40 agonist ivuxolimab. CDR3 amino acids: CASSIANQPQHF. CDR3 in DNA: TGTGCCAGTAGTATAGCGAATCAGCCCCAGCATTTT.